The 29 T cell receptor beta chains in this list originate from one sample, sequenced in a study of regulatory T cells in long-lasting Graves disease. For TCR beta, libraries came from iRepertoire HTBI primers and Arm-PCR of CDR3 regions. TCRdb re-derived calls from the multiplex PCR reads in MiXCR, one entry per CDR3 protein. The repertoire holds under 500,000 distinct CDR3 sequences, with roughly 20% as singletons. Stated time point: persistent/refractory GD, antithyroid drugs over 5 years with positive TRAb. The TCR library used RNA extracted from PBMCs. The material sequenced was peripheral blood mononuclear cells (PBMCs), taken when the disease was refractory, from a patient treated with antithyroid drugs. These receptor sequences come from a female donor with Graves disease.

This clonotype was recorded only once. This may come from a read error, since a much larger clone is one base off. The V gene is TRBV12-3 or TRBV12-4, the J gene TRBJ2-5; D is undetermined. The CDR3 has 14 amino acids. This CDR3 is CASSSNHGQEIQYF. DNA of the CDR3: TGTGCCAGCAGTTCTAACCACGGTCAAGAGATCCAGTACTTC.

This clonotype was detected many times. V gene TRBV18 combines with J gene TRBJ1-1, with TRBD1 matching 7 bases. This CDR3 contains 15 residues. Germline assignment: CDR1 KGHSH and CDR2 LQKENI. V dropped 8 bases and J dropped 1; count of bases not matched to a gene: 10. The CDR3 DNA sequence: TGTGCCAGCAGTCCCCTAGACAGGGCGAACACTGAAGCTTTCTTT. It translates to CASSPLDRANTEAFF.

Many counts were recorded for this clonotype. The chain employs TRBV12-3 or TRBV12-4 and TRBJ2-7, with D tentatively TRBD2 (6 bases). Between the trimmed V and J ends, which lost 3 bases and 0 bases, there was a span of 18 bases. The CDR3 extends over 17 amino acids. This CDR3 reads CASSFGPWAGSSYEQYF. Here the CDR3 DNA reads TGTGCCAGCAGTTTTGGTCCTTGGGCGGGGAGCTCCTACGAGCAGTACTTC.

The table lists this clonotype with a few counts. V is TRBV5-4 and J is TRBJ2-2, with TRBD1 identical over 7 bases. The CDR3 extends over 14 amino acids. The V segment lost 5 bases and the J segment 4 bases; nucleotides outside the gene matches: 5. Germline CDR1 is SGHNT and CDR2 is YYREEE (reference sequence). CDR3 region: CASSQGVVTGELFF. CDR3 nucleotides: TGTGCCAGCAGTCAGGGGGTGGTCACCGGGGAGCTGTTTTTT.

In this sample, this clonotype turned up many times. V is TRBV7-2 and J is TRBJ1-5; no clear D gene. This CDR3 contains 14 residues. Germline V gene data show CDR1 as SGHTA and CDR2 as FQGNSA. The V and J ends lost 1 base and 6 bases respectively, with 10 bases between them. DNA for the CDR3: TGTGCCAGCAGCTTAGTCCCGTTTGGTCAGCCCCAGCATTTT. Protein: CASSLVPFGQPQHF.

This clonotype has a count of ten or more. The chain combines TRBV28 with TRBJ1-2, with unresolved D. Trimming took off 6 bases at V and 4 bases at J, with 15 bases between the two ends. CDR1 and CDR2 from the germline V gene are MDHEN and SYDVKM. This CDR3 has 14 amino acids. As DNA, the CDR3 is TGTGCCAGCAGCGACGAAGGGCAGAGCTATGGCTACACCTTC. Residues: CASSDEGQSYGYTF.

This clonotype was counted ten times or more. The chain joins TRBV12-3 or TRBV12-4 to TRBJ1-3; D is possibly TRBD1 (5 bases). This CDR3 spans 15 amino acids. The V end lost 5 bases, the J end lost 0 bases, and 11 bases lay between the germline ends. In DNA, the CDR3 is TGTGCCAGCAGTCCGACAGACTTCTCTGGAAACACCATATATTTT. It is translated as CASSPTDFSGNTIYF.

This clonotype was picked up a small number of times. The V call is TRBV30, the J call TRBJ2-7; 8 nucleotides line up with TRBD2. CDR1 is GTSNPN and CDR2 is SVGIG in the germline V gene (reference sequence). This CDR3 is 14 amino acids long. V was clipped by 2 bases and J by 0 bases; unmatched bases: 3. DNA of the CDR3: TGTGCCTGGAGTTCGGGGGGGTACTCCTACGAGCAGTACTTC. It is translated as CAWSSGGYSYEQYF. The full variable domain, rest sourced from reference TRBV30 and TRBJ2-7, is SQTIHQWPATLVQPVGSPLSLECTVEGTSNPNLYWYRQAAGRGLQLLFYSVGIGQISSEVPQNLSASRPQDRQFILSSKKLLLSDSGFYLCAWSSGGYSYEQYFGPGTRLTVT.

This chain joins TRBV28 and TRBJ2-2; D is ambiguous. CDR1 is MDHEN, CDR2 SYDVKM, per germline. With 4 bases removed from V and 4 bases from J, the gap between germline ends came to 4 bases. This CDR3 region has 12 residues. In DNA, the CDR3 is TGTGCCAGCAGTTGGGCCACCGGGGAGCTGTTTTTT. Protein product: CASSWATGELFF. Full variable domain (remainder filled in from reference TRBV28 and TRBJ2-2): DVKVTQSSRYLVKRTGEKVFLECVQDMDHENMFWYRQDPGLGLRLIYFSYDVKMKEKGDIPEGYSVSREKKERFSLILESASTNQTSMYLCASSWATGELFFGEGSRLTVL.

The chain carries TRBV5-4 and TRBJ1-3, with unresolved D. The CDR3 runs to 13 residues. Per germline, CDR1 SGHNT and CDR2 YYREEE (reference sequence). V gave up 0 bases and J gave up 12 bases, with 13 bases separating them. CDR3 protein: CASSLGGSHHIYF. The CDR3 DNA follows: TGTGCCAGCAGCTTGGGCGGCAGCCATCACATATATTTT.

The V call is TRBV7-2, the J call TRBJ2-7; D is possibly TRBD1 (6 bases). V was cut by 4 bases and J by 6 bases, with 28 bases left in between. Germline V CDR1 and CDR2: SGHTA, FQGNSA. The CDR3 has 18 amino acids. CDR3 protein: CASSSSTNFYRVIREQYF. The CDR3 DNA reads TGTGCCAGCAGCTCAAGCACTAACTTTTACAGGGTAATTCGCGAGCAGTACTTC.

This clonotype has ten or more counts. One end of the junction fails to match germline, which may point to a read error. The CDR3 spells CASSPGQNIIVF. The CDR3 DNA reads TGTGCCAGCAGCCCCGGACAGAACATAATAGTTTTT. The chain recombines TRBV7-8 with TRBJ1-4; the D gene is possibly TRBD1 (6 bases). The CDR3 has 12 residues. Germline loops: CDR1 SGHVS, CDR2 FQNEAQ.

The chain uses TRBV19 and TRBJ1-5, with TRBD1 matching over 9 bases. The CDR3 runs 16 residues. The J segment lost 4 bases and the V segment lost 5 bases, leaving 9 bases of the junction unmatched. Germline assignment: CDR1 LNHDA and CDR2 SQIVND (reference sequence). DNA of the CDR3: TGTGCCAGTAGTCTCAACAGGGGGCAGCGGAATCAGCCCCAGCATTTT. This translates into CASSLNRGQRNQPQHF.

This clonotype has a handful of counts. CDR3 amino acids: CASSRTGGKTYEQYF. Here the CDR3 DNA reads TGTGCCAGCAGCCGTACCGGGGGAAAGACCTACGAGCAGTACTTC. V and J are TRBV14 and TRBJ2-7; a weak D match, TRBD2 (6 bases). This CDR3 has 15 amino acids. The ends were cut back, 4 bases at V and 2 bases at J, with 15 bases in the middle. Germline V gives CDR1 SGHDN, CDR2 FVKESK.

This clonotype has just a few counts. The chain combines TRBV28 with TRBJ2-3; no clear D gene. Germline CDR1 reads MDHEN; CDR2 reads SYDVKM. V was trimmed by 5 bases and J by 5 bases, leaving 14 bases between them. This CDR3 comprises 14 residues. This CDR3 is CASSRSGRLDTQYF. In DNA form, the CDR3 reads TGTGCCAGCAGTAGAAGTGGTCGTTTAGATACGCAGTATTTT.

This clonotype appeared a few times. The V call is TRBV12-3 or TRBV12-4, the J call TRBJ2-7, with TRBD1 identical over 9 bases. V dropped 7 bases and J dropped 2; count of bases not matched to a gene: 6. This CDR3 comprises 14 residues. CDR3 sequence: CASKKTGGPYEQYF. The CDR3 coding sequence is TGTGCCAGCAAAAAGACAGGGGGTCCCTACGAGCAGTACTTC.

The sample holds many counts of this clonotype. This sequence joins TRBV28 and TRBJ2-5; TRBD1 aligns across 10 bases. Germline-derived CDR1 and CDR2 are MDHEN and SYDVKM. V shed 5 bases and J 5 bases; nucleotides not matched to a gene: 8. CDR3 length equals 15 residues. The CDR3 spells CASSASTGGWETQYF. The CDR3 DNA sequence: TGTGCCAGCAGTGCCTCGACAGGGGGCTGGGAGACCCAGTACTTC. Full variable domain (remainder filled in from reference TRBV28 and TRBJ2-5): DVKVTQSSRYLVKRTGEKVFLECVQDMDHENMFWYRQDPGLGLRLIYFSYDVKMKEKGDIPEGYSVSREKKERFSLILESASTNQTSMYLCASSASTGGWETQYFGPGTRLLVL.

This clonotype was detected only a few times. CDR3 protein: CASSFEGAYTEAFF. CDR3 DNA: TGTGCCAGCAGCTTCGAGGGGGCTTACACTGAAGCTTTCTTT. The rearrangement uses TRBV5-4 and TRBJ1-1, with 7 nucleotides matching TRBD1. The CDR3 covers 14 residues. The germline V gene has CDR1 SGHNT and CDR2 YYREEE (reference sequence). J lost 3 bases, V lost 2 bases, and 4 bases had no gene match. The entire variable domain, with the rest obtained from reference TRBV5-4 and TRBJ1-1, is as follows: ETGVTQSPTHLIKTRGQQVTLRCSSQSGHNTVSWYQQALGQGPQFIFQYYREEENGRGNFPPRFSGLQFPNYSSELNVNALELDDSALYLCASSFEGAYTEAFFGQGTRLTVV.

This clonotype was recorded a few times. V usage is TRBV18 and J usage is TRBJ1-1; D uncertain. Trimming left V 3 bases short and J 0 bases short, with 8 bases between. The CDR3 runs 14 residues. In germline, CDR1 is KGHSH, CDR2 LQKENI. The CDR3 region has the DNA TGTGCCAGCTCACCCCCAGACATGAACACTGAAGCTTTCTTT. Its protein is CASSPPDMNTEAFF.

This clonotype was detected many times. J is TRBJ2-7 and V is TRBV28; D might be TRBD2 (5 bases). CDR1 and CDR2 (germline): MDHEN, SYDVKM. The length of the CDR3 is 14 residues. V lost 4 bases and J lost 5, with 15 bases in between. CDR3 region: CASSSPGRNNEQYF. The CDR3, as DNA: TGTGCCAGCAGTTCTCCGGGAAGGAACAACGAGCAGTACTTC.

This chain connects TRBV7-9 to TRBJ2-3; perhaps TRBD2 as D (6 bases). Deletions cut 0 bases from V and 12 bases from J, with 13 bases between. Germline-derived CDR1 and CDR2 are SEHNR and FQNEAQ (reference sequence). The CDR3 runs 13 residues. CDR3: CASSLAAGRHQYF. CDR3 in DNA: TGTGCCAGCAGCTTAGCGGCGGGACGCCATCAGTATTTT.

As for this clonotype: The CDR3 carries no conserved terminal phenylalanine or tryptophan, so it likely arises from a read error. The V and J genes are TRBV30 and TRBJ1-1; D gene unclear. The germline gives CDR1 GTSNPN, CDR2 SVGIG (reference sequence). The CDR3 contains 13 residues. CDR3 amino acids: CAWTGLDDTEAFS. For the CDR3, the DNA is TGTGCCTGGACAGGTTTGGACGACACTGAGGCTTTCTCT.

This clonotype has a handful of counts. The chain recombines TRBV20-1 with TRBJ1-6; D possibly corresponds to TRBD1 (5 bases). Germline V gene lookup returns CDR1 DFQATT and CDR2 SNEGSKA (reference sequence). V shed 1 base and J shed 9 bases, with 7 bases lying between them. The CDR3 runs to 12 residues. The CDR3 sequence is CSARGGTSPLHF. The CDR3 bases are TGCAGTGCTAGAGGCGGGACTTCACCCCTCCACTTT.

A remark on this clonotype: At one boundary the junction diverges from the germline segment, which might be a read error. CDR3 sequence reads: CASNEFQLTNTGELFF. The CDR3 DNA is TGTGCCAGCAATGAATTTCAGTTAACGAACACCGGGGAGCTGTTTTTT. The chain combines TRBV6-1 with TRBJ2-2; D not certain. Germline values: CDR1 MNHNS, CDR2 SASEGT. CDR3 length: 16 residues.

This rearrangement joins TRBV7-3 to TRBJ2-1; TRBD2 is a possible D gene (7 bases). The CDR3 runs 16 residues. The V and J ends lost 1 base and 8 bases respectively, with 18 bases between them. The germline CDR1 and CDR2 sequences are SGHTA and FQGTGA. In DNA form, the CDR3 reads TGTGCCAGCAGCTTAAATCTTCGCGGGGGCCCCCATGAGCAGTTCTTC. It codes for CASSLNLRGGPHEQFF.

This clonotype showed up just a few times. CDR3 nucleotides: TGCAGCGTTGTTAAAGGCAGTCTTACACAAGAGACCCAGTACTTC. This encodes CSVVKGSLTQETQYF. The chain links TRBV29-1 to TRBJ2-5, with D unclear. Trimming shortened V by 4 bases and J by 2 bases, and 17 bases separated the two germline ends. The CDR3 has 15 residues. Germline V gene lookup returns CDR1 SQVTM and CDR2 ANQGSEA.

The gene calls are TRBV27 and TRBJ1-1; D gene uncertain. V shed 6 bases and J shed 6 bases, with 17 bases lying between them. Per the germline V gene, CDR1 is MNHEY and CDR2 is SMNVEV (reference sequence). This CDR3 is built from 14 residues. CDR3 in amino acids: CASRAQARAAEAFF. CDR3 nucleotides: TGTGCCAGCAGAGCCCAGGCTCGGGCCGCTGAAGCTTTCTTT.

The V call is TRBV7-9, the J call TRBJ2-2; 7 bases map to TRBD2. The V gene's germline CDR1 is SEHNR and CDR2 FQNEAQ (reference sequence). The V gene end was trimmed by 5 bases and the J gene end by 5 bases; junction bases not matched to a gene: 14. The CDR3 length is 17 residues. The CDR3 DNA follows: TGTGCCAGCAGCGCGAAACGGCGGGAGAGGGAAACCGGGGAGCTGTTTTTT. This gives the protein CASSAKRRERETGELFF.

This clonotype was recorded only once. The chain joins TRBV4-2 to TRBJ1-3, with TRBD1 as a possible D gene (5 bases). Trimming stripped 8 bases from V and 4 bases from J, with 12 bases between. This CDR3 is built from 13 residues. Germline V lookup: CDR1 LGHNA, CDR2 YNFKEQ. The CDR3 region has the DNA TGTGCCAGCCAGGGTAACGGAGGAAACACCATATATTTT. Its protein is CASQGNGGNTIYF.